The present entry profiles one TCR beta chain with its context. This sample was taken from a study of cytomegalovirus exposure and HLA in healthy donors. PCR used 60 Vbeta primers and 13 Jbeta primers. Here immunoSEQ multiplex PCR was the method, and the copy in TCRdb shows in-frame clones only, minus some. The sample lists hundreds of thousands of clones, around 90% occurring once. Germline CDR1 reads SGDLS; CDR2 reads YYNGEE. The CDR3 sequence is 17 residues long. Between the trimmed V and J ends, which lost 0 bases and 3 bases, there was a span of 15 bases. The receptor was derived from a young woman in good health and CMV-seronegative. The specimen sequenced was PBMCs. The rearrangement links TRBV9 to TRBJ2-2; maybe TRBD2 (8 bases). As DNA, the CDR3 is TGTGCCAGCAGCGTAGCAGGGGGACTAGGGGACACCGGGGAGCTGTTTTTT. Translation: CASSVAGGLGDTGELFF.